These 32 T cell receptor beta chains were all obtained from the same sample, sequenced in a study of cytomegalovirus exposure and HLA in healthy donors. The PCR had 60 Vbeta and 13 Jbeta primers. Assay: immunoSEQ multiplex PCR; the TCRdb copy retains only in-frame clones and omits some. The sample yields about 120,000 clones, around three quarters seen once. The sample consisted of PBMCs. All receptors come from a woman aged 25 to 39 in good health and CMV-seropositive.

This clone was seen once. The chain carries TRBV7-9 and TRBJ2-7, with TRBD1 matching over 10 bases. Germline V gene sequence: CDR1 SEHNR, CDR2 FQNEAQ (reference sequence). This CDR3 contains 16 residues. V was pared by 5 bases and J by 5 bases, with 12 bases of the junction left unmatched. CDR3 bases: TGTGCCAGCAGCCTCCCGGGACAGGGGAGCCAACACGAGCAGTACTTC. As protein: CASSLPGQGSQHEQYF.

V is TRBV6-1 and J is TRBJ1-3; a weak D match, TRBD1 (5 bases). This CDR3 spans 15 amino acids. V gave up 6 bases and J gave up 0 bases, with 12 bases separating them. Germline V gives CDR1 MNHNS, CDR2 SASEGT. The CDR3 spells CASSRVWASGNTIYF. CDR3 bases: TGTGCCAGCAGCAGGGTTTGGGCCTCTGGAAACACCATATATTTT.

The V call is TRBV5-1, the J call TRBJ2-2; 9 bases are shared with TRBD1. V lost 2 bases to trimming and J lost 3 bases; unmatched junction nucleotides: 2. The V gene's germline CDR1 is SGHRS and CDR2 YFSETQ. The CDR3 has 15 amino acids. CDR3 sequence (DNA): TGCGCCAGCAGCTTAGGGACAGGGCACACCGGGGAGCTGTTTTTT. Translating it yields CASSLGTGHTGELFF.

The J gene is TRBJ2-5, the V gene TRBV7-7, with TRBD1 matching over 10 bases. The CDR3 has 15 residues. CDR1 SSHAT and CDR2 FNYEAQ come from the germline V gene (reference sequence). The V segment lost 2 bases and the J segment 3 bases; nucleotides outside the gene matches: 3. The CDR3 sequence is CASSLLGTGEETQYF. The CDR3 DNA sequence: TGTGCCAGCAGCTTATTAGGGACAGGGGAAGAGACCCAGTACTTC.

The chain employs TRBV5-4 and TRBJ2-7; D may be TRBD2 (6 bases). Germline-derived CDR1 and CDR2 are SGHNT and YYREEE (reference sequence). The CDR3 length is 14 residues. Trimming took 3 bases from V and 2 from J, leaving 12 bases between them. The CDR3 reads CASSSRGNTYEQYF. CDR3 nucleotide sequence: TGTGCCAGCAGCTCGCGGGGAAATACCTACGAGCAGTACTTC.

The chain is built from TRBV9 and TRBJ1-1; D gene ambiguous. The V and J ends lost 2 bases and 1 base respectively, with 9 bases between them. Germline-derived CDR1 and CDR2 are SGDLS and YYNGEE. The CDR3 is made up of 14 amino acids. The DNA of the CDR3 is TGTGCCAGCAGCGTCGGTCTCACGAACACTGAAGCTTTCTTT. This translates into CASSVGLTNTEAFF.

This chain uses TRBV7-6 with TRBJ2-3; maybe TRBD2 (7 bases). CDR1 and CDR2 (germline): SGHVS, FNYEAQ. The ends were cut back, 1 base at V and 7 bases at J, with 18 bases in the middle. The CDR3 runs 16 residues. CDR3 in amino acids: CASSLEGGQGRNTQYF. The CDR3 DNA reads TGTGCCAGCAGCTTAGAGGGGGGGCAGGGGAGGAATACGCAGTATTTT.

The chain couples TRBV5-1 to TRBJ1-2; the D is unclear. This CDR3 is 14 amino acids long. Germline lookup yields CDR1 SGHRS and CDR2 YFSETQ. V was shortened by 0 bases and J by 0 bases, with 6 bases between the two germline ends. CDR3 region: CASSLGPTNYGYTF. CDR3 coding DNA: TGCGCCAGCAGCTTGGGTCCCACTAACTATGGCTACACCTTC.

The V gene is TRBV7-2, the J gene TRBJ1-2; 9 positions agree with TRBD1. Germline lookup yields CDR1 SGHTA and CDR2 FQGNSA. V lost 1 base to trimming and J lost 5 bases; unmatched junction nucleotides: 5. The CDR3 loop spans 15 amino acids. The CDR3: CASSLGPQGAYGYTF. The CDR3 coding sequence is TGTGCCAGCAGCTTAGGTCCACAGGGGGCTTATGGCTACACCTTC. The full variable domain, in which reference TRBV7-2 and TRBJ1-2 provide the parts outside the CDR3, is GAGVSQSPSNKVTEKGKDVELRCDPISGHTALYWYRQSLGQGLEFLIYFQGNSAPDKSGLPSDRFSAERTGGSVSTLTIQRTQQEDSAVYLCASSLGPQGAYGYTFGSGTRLTVV.

CDR3 sequence: CASSLDWQVWGYTF. The CDR3 nucleotides read TGTGCCAGCAGCTTAGACTGGCAGGTCTGGGGCTACACCTTC. The chain is built from TRBV7-2 and TRBJ1-2; D remains unclear. Trimming stripped 1 base from V and 8 bases from J, with 14 bases between. Germline CDR1 and CDR2: SGHTA and FQGNSA. The CDR3 spans 14 residues.

The chain recombines TRBV7-9 with TRBJ2-7; 10 positions agree with TRBD2. The CDR3 covers 15 residues. V dropped 3 bases and J dropped 5; count of bases not matched to a gene: 7. Germline-derived CDR1 and CDR2 are SEHNR and FQNEAQ (reference sequence). The CDR3 region has the DNA TGTGCCAGCAGCTTCGCGGCTAGCGGGGGTCACGAGCAGTACTTC. It codes for CASSFAASGGHEQYF.

The chain is built from TRBV7-6 and TRBJ2-2; 10 nucleotides line up with TRBD1. Germline-derived CDR1 and CDR2 are SGHVS and FNYEAQ. V gave up 6 bases and J gave up 7 bases; unmatched junction bases: 8. The CDR3 has 15 amino acids. CDR3 bases: TGTGCCAGCAGTCCTCGGACAGGGGGGGTCGGGGAGCTGTTTTTT. Amino acids: CASSPRTGGVGELFF.

On this clone: A junction boundary mismatches the germline segment, possibly from a read error. This chain connects TRBV7-9 to TRBJ1-2; a possible D gene is TRBD1 (5 bases). CDR1 is SEHNR and CDR2 is FQNEAQ in the germline V gene (reference sequence). The CDR3 sequence is 17 residues long. CDR3 amino acids: CSSSLAAPIGANYGYTF. CDR3 bases: TGTTCCAGCAGCTTAGCGGCCCCGATAGGGGCTAACTATGGCTACACCTTC.

This clone was detected only a few times. V usage is TRBV7-9 and J usage is TRBJ1-1; no firm D call. The ends were cut back, 2 bases at V and 6 bases at J, with 7 bases in the middle. The CDR3 is 12 residues long. Germline CDR1 and CDR2: SEHNR and FQNEAQ (reference sequence). The CDR3 region has the DNA TGTGCCAGCAGCTTATCAGTCGCTGAAGCTTTCTTT. Translating it yields CASSLSVAEAFF.

The chain carries TRBV29-1 and TRBJ2-1; possible D gene TRBD1, 6 bases. Looked up from germline, CDR1 is SQVTM and CDR2 is ANQGSEA. The CDR3 totals 14 residues. V lost 6 bases and J lost 7, with 19 bases in between. CDR3 in amino acids: CSVPQQGSNNEQFF. The CDR3 DNA reads as TGCAGCGTCCCCCAACAGGGTAGTAATAATGAGCAGTTCTTC.

The chain has TRBV6-5 and TRBJ1-2, with 7 bases fitting TRBD1. This CDR3 region has 15 residues. The V segment lost 2 bases and the J segment 4 bases; nucleotides outside the gene matches: 7. CDR1 and CDR2 from the germline V gene are MNHEY and SVGAGI. The CDR3 protein is CASSYHRQGPYGYTF. The CDR3 nucleotides read TGTGCCAGCAGTTACCACCGACAGGGACCCTATGGCTACACCTTC.

The chain carries TRBV21-1 and TRBJ1-4. TRBV21-1 is a pseudogene locus. The CDR3 consists of 15 residues. The DNA of the CDR3 is TGTGCCAGCAGCAGGAGGGGTAGCTTGAATGAAAAACTGTTTTTT. It encodes CASSRRGSLNEKLFF.

The rearrangement joins TRBV9 to TRBJ2-2; D is perhaps TRBD2 (7 bases). V lost 4 bases, J lost 7 bases, and 17 bases lay in between. Germline V CDR1 and CDR2: SGDLS, YYNGEE. The CDR3 is made up of 15 amino acids. The CDR3 region is CASSLRGAADGELFF. CDR3 in DNA: TGTGCCAGCAGCCTCCGGGGGGCGGCCGACGGGGAGCTGTTTTTT.

This chain joins TRBV5-1 and TRBJ2-3; 7 nucleotides agree with TRBD2. The CDR3 runs to 17 residues. With 0 bases clipped from V and 2 bases from J, the junction kept 9 bases outside the gene matches. From germline, CDR1 is SGHRS and CDR2 YFSETQ. CDR3 nucleotide sequence: TGCGCCAGCAGCTTGGGGGGCGCGGGGGTGATCACAGATACGCAGTATTTT. Translated, it gives CASSLGGAGVITDTQYF.

The chain combines TRBV6-1 with TRBJ1-1; D is possibly TRBD1 (6 bases). The V end lost 5 bases, the J end lost 13 bases, and 14 bases lay between the germline ends. This CDR3 region has 11 residues. Germline values: CDR1 MNHNS, CDR2 SASEGT. The CDR3 DNA follows: TGTGCCAGCAGTTACGGGACAAGGGTTTTCTTT. Translated: CASSYGTRVFF.

This sequence joins TRBV15 and TRBJ1-5, with D uncertain. From germline, CDR1 is LNHNV and CDR2 YYDKDF (reference sequence). Trimming cost V 0 bases and J 3 bases, with 6 bases left between them. This CDR3 comprises 14 residues. DNA for the CDR3: TGTGCCACCAGCAGAGACGACATCAATCAGCCCCAGCATTTT. Amino acids: CATSRDDINQPQHF.

The V call is TRBV7-3, the J call TRBJ2-6; perhaps TRBD1 as D (5 bases). The V gene lost 2 bases and the J gene lost 0 bases, with 8 bases spanning the gap. This CDR3 spans 16 amino acids. Germline V CDR1 and CDR2: SGHTA, FQGTGA. This CDR3 is CASSLADSSGANVLTF. DNA for the CDR3: TGTGCCAGCAGCTTAGCCGACAGCTCTGGGGCCAACGTCCTGACTTTC.

The chain recombines TRBV15 with TRBJ2-1; TRBD1 might be the D (5 bases). Trimming cost V 0 bases and J 3 bases, with 15 bases left between them. The length of the CDR3 is 17 residues. Germline V gene data show CDR1 as LNHNV and CDR2 as YYDKDF (reference sequence). CDR3 bases: TGTGCCACCAGCAGAGACATAGGGGCGGTTGACTACAATGAGCAGTTCTTC. Translation gives CATSRDIGAVDYNEQFF.

V and J are TRBV28 and TRBJ1-1, with D hard to call. In germline, CDR1 is MDHEN, CDR2 SYDVKM. Trimming cost V 1 base and J 4 bases, with 10 bases left between them. The CDR3 covers 14 residues. CDR3 sequence reads: CASSLYTGSTEAFF. CDR3 nucleotide sequence: TGTGCCAGCAGTTTATATACCGGGAGCACTGAAGCTTTCTTT.

The chain combines TRBV4-2 with TRBJ2-1, with 8 bases identical to TRBD1. Germline lookup yields CDR1 LGHNA and CDR2 YNFKEQ. The CDR3 covers 14 residues. J gave up 6 bases and V 7 bases, and 8 bases lay outside the gene matches. The CDR3 nucleotides are TGTGCCAGCATGGACAGGGCTTTATCCAATGAGCAGTTCTTC. Its protein is CASMDRALSNEQFF.

This clone was seen more than once but under ten times. The CDR3 protein is CASSQAGGRTSSPLHF. The DNA for the CDR3 is TGCGCCAGCAGCCAAGCGGGAGGGCGGACTTCTTCACCCCTCCACTTT. The chain recombines TRBV4-3 with TRBJ1-6; D gene ambiguous. The V end was cut by 1 base, the J end by 9 bases, with 16 bases between. Germline-derived CDR1 and CDR2 are LGHNA and YSLEER. The CDR3 length is 16 residues.

This clone was recorded a few times. This chain connects TRBV28 to TRBJ2-3; D is possibly TRBD1 (6 bases). The CDR3 is 18 amino acids. The V and J ends lost 1 base and 0 bases respectively, with 17 bases between them. Germline CDR1 MDHEN, CDR2 SYDVKM. The DNA of the CDR3 is TGTGCCAGCAGTTTATTGCTCAGGGGCCAATCTAGCACAGATACGCAGTATTTT. This sequence encodes CASSLLLRGQSSTDTQYF.

This chain uses TRBV9 with TRBJ1-2; D may be TRBD1 (5 bases). CDR1 is SGDLS, CDR2 YYNGEE, per germline. CDR3 length equals 15 residues. The V end lost 3 bases, the J end lost 2 bases, and 14 bases lay between the germline ends. In nucleotides, the CDR3 is TGTGCCAGCAGCGGCTACAAGGGGAAAAACTATGGCTACACCTTC. Its translation: CASSGYKGKNYGYTF.

The table lists this clone with a few counts. CDR3 bases: TGTGCCAGCAGCTGGGGACCCGGGACAGGCGGGGAAAAACTGTTTTTT. Protein product: CASSWGPGTGGEKLFF. J is TRBJ1-4 and V is TRBV7-2; 8 nucleotides align to TRBD1. This CDR3 is built from 16 residues. Looked up from germline, CDR1 is SGHTA and CDR2 is FQGNSA. V shed 4 bases, J shed 8 bases, and the junction held 12 bases outside the gene matches.

The chain recombines TRBV4-2 with TRBJ2-5, with TRBD2 matching 16 bases. The V gene end was trimmed by 4 bases and the J gene end by 5 bases; junction bases not matched to a gene: 16. The length of the CDR3 is 20 residues. CDR1 is LGHNA, CDR2 YNFKEQ, per germline. CDR3 sequence reads: CASSRGTPGLAGGRLETQYF. The CDR3, as DNA: TGTGCCAGCAGCCGCGGTACTCCGGGACTAGCGGGGGGGCGGTTGGAGACCCAGTACTTC.

This clone was picked up one time. This sequence joins TRBV4-1 and TRBJ2-6, with TRBD1 matching 7 bases. V gave up 4 bases and J gave up 0 bases; unmatched junction bases: 6. This CDR3 is 17 amino acids long. Germline V gives CDR1 MGHRA, CDR2 YSYEKL. For the CDR3, the DNA is TGCGCCAGCAGCCTAGGGGGCTTTGGCTCTGGGGCCAACGTCCTGACTTTC. Amino acids: CASSLGGFGSGANVLTF.

This chain links TRBV6-1 with TRBJ1-1; possibly TRBD1 for D (5 bases). Trimming left V 1 base short and J 1 base short, with 16 bases between. Germline V gives CDR1 MNHNS, CDR2 SASEGT. The CDR3 is 17 amino acids. As DNA, the CDR3 is TGTGCCAGCAGTGAAGGGTGGGGGGGAGTAACGAACACTGAAGCTTTCTTT. Its translation is CASSEGWGGVTNTEAFF.